Sequencing of this T cell receptor beta chain was carried out in a study of CD8 T cells in Susac syndrome. Overall study results and limits: In Susac patients, clonal expansion was not detected in CD4+ cells.

Of note for this clonotype: The antigen remains unidentified.

Random hexamers primed reverse transcription of about 0.45 to 1 ug RNA. Via MiXCR, TCRdb re-called the immunoSEQ multiplex PCR reads, giving one row per CDR3 protein. The table has some 170,000 distinct CDR3 sequences, about 93% seen once; the top ten hold 0.095% to 0.1%. Germline loops: CDR1 SNHLY, CDR2 FYNNEI. The CDR3 loop spans 17 amino acids. The V and J ends lost 7 bases and 2 bases respectively, with 23 bases between them. The TCR was taken from a human donor with Susac syndrome. This sequence joins TRBV2 and TRBJ1-2; a possible D gene is TRBD1 (5 bases). The sample comprised CD4+ T cells from PBMCs. CDR3 region: CASIPTPRGTPNYGYTF. The CDR3 region has the DNA TGTGCCAGCATACCCACACCCCGGGGGACTCCAAACTATGGCTACACCTTC.